This TCR beta chain was profiled in a study of blood T cell repertoires in COVID-19. Produced via immunoSEQ multiplex PCR; TCRdb's table is partial and in-frame only. The sample comprises approximately 300,000 clones, nearly 90% of which are singletons, and roughly 4.3% rests with the top ten. This clone was counted a few times. Germline V CDR1 and CDR2: SGHRS, YFSETQ. Trimming cost V 0 bases and J 2 bases, with 7 bases left between them. The CDR3 extends over 14 amino acids. All enrollees were roughly 18 to 89 years old and from 20 to 25 US areas. Participant reports of clinical history set cohort assignment.

Sequencing used PBMCs or T cells enriched from blood (not recorded which). The chain recombines TRBV5-1 with TRBJ2-3; TRBD1 is a possible D gene (6 bases). The receptor was isolated from a woman younger than 30 with acute COVID-19. CDR3 nucleotide sequence: TGCGCCAGCAGCTTGGGACAGGCCACAGATACGCAGTATTTT. This sequence encodes CASSLGQATDTQYF.